Shown below are 20 T cell receptor beta chains from a single sample sequenced in a study of vaccination and CD4 T cells after COVID-19. No antigen is known for these receptors. Sequencing of the DNA from cultured CD4+ T cells was carried out with the Oncomine TCR Beta short-read assay. It was cultured CD4+ T cells from which genomic DNA was extracted. Via MiXCR, TCRdb re-called the PCR reads, giving one row per CDR3 protein. Here the sample spans 8,500 to 14,000 distinct CDR3 sequences, almost 40% being singletons. Treatment meaning: roughly 11-day PBMC culture with coronavirus spike peptide pools or control peptides (ViraFEST assay). Pre-COVID-19 pandemic sampling (2011-2018) yielded the unexposed donor's CD4+ T cells. Sequencing was performed on CD4+ T cells from blood, cultured in vitro. The receptors stem from a human donor in good health.

This chain uses TRBV19 with TRBJ1-2, with D uncertain. CDR3 length: 16 residues. Germline V gene lookup returns CDR1 LNHDA and CDR2 SQIVND (reference sequence). Trimming shortened V by 3 bases and J by 4 bases, and 18 bases separated the two germline ends. CDR3 residues: CASSMVTRPVAYGYTF. CDR3 nucleotides: TGTGCCAGTAGTATGGTAACCCGCCCGGTCGCCTATGGCTACACCTTC.

The chain joins TRBV4-3 to TRBJ1-6, with D unresolved. Germline values: CDR1 LGHNA, CDR2 YSLEER. Trimming shortened V by 0 bases and J by 5 bases, and 11 bases separated the two germline ends. CDR3 size: 16 residues. The DNA for the CDR3 is TGCGCCAGCAGCCAAGATCTGGGTCCCAATAATTCACCCCTCCACTTT. This gives the protein CASSQDLGPNNSPLHF.

Here the CDR3 DNA reads TGTGCCAGTAGTATGGCCCGACCCCCGAACACTGAAGCTTTCTTT. Its protein is CASSMARPPNTEAFF. The chain joins TRBV19 to TRBJ1-1; no definite D call. V gave up 3 bases and J gave up 1 base, with 12 bases separating them. Germline-derived CDR1 and CDR2 are LNHDA and SQIVND (reference sequence). This CDR3 has 15 residues.

This clonotype was counted between two and nine times. The chain uses TRBV20-1 and TRBJ1-2; D is unclear. The germline V gene encodes CDR1 DFQATT and CDR2 SNEGSKA (reference sequence). V was cut by 4 bases and J by 7 bases, with 4 bases left in between. The CDR3 is made up of 9 amino acids. The CDR3 region is CSAKAGYTF. The CDR3 DNA is TGCAGTGCTAAAGCTGGCTACACCTTC.

The chain links TRBV6-1 to TRBJ1-5; TRBD1 agrees at 8 bases. This CDR3 is built from 15 residues. V lost 7 bases, J lost 5 bases, and 10 bases stayed unmatched. From germline, CDR1 is MNHNS and CDR2 SASEGT. The CDR3 bases are TGTGCCAGCACCATAATACCGGGACAGGATCAGCCCCAGCATTTT. Translated: CASTIIPGQDQPQHF.

The V gene is TRBV20-1, the J gene TRBJ1-2; TRBD1 is a possible D gene (6 bases). Germline loops: CDR1 DFQATT, CDR2 SNEGSKA (reference sequence). Trimming left V 5 bases short and J 7 bases short, with 17 bases between. The CDR3 is 13 residues long. CDR3 sequence (DNA): TGCAGTGCTTACCTAACAGGGACATCTGGCTACACCTTC. Translated: CSAYLTGTSGYTF.

The V and J genes are TRBV7-6 and TRBJ2-7, with D tentatively TRBD1 (5 bases). Trimming pared 5 bases from V and 0 bases from J, leaving 14 bases between. The germline CDR1 and CDR2 sequences are SGHVS and FNYEAQ. This CDR3 has 15 amino acids. CDR3 DNA sequence: TGTGCCAGCAGCGCAGGTTCAGGGTACTCCTACGAGCAGTACTTC. It encodes CASSAGSGYSYEQYF.

This clonotype was detected a few times. The genes are TRBV4-3 and TRBJ2-7; no definite D call. Trimming left V 0 bases short and J 5 bases short, with 8 bases between. The CDR3 covers 13 residues. Germline values: CDR1 LGHNA, CDR2 YSLEER. CDR3 nucleotide sequence: TGCGCCAGCAGCCAAGACCCCTTTAACGAGCAGTACTTC. Protein product: CASSQDPFNEQYF.

This clonotype has only a few counts. J is TRBJ2-1 and V is TRBV20-1, with D possibly being TRBD1 or TRBD2 (6 bases each). The CDR3 spans 15 residues. The V end was cut by 6 bases, the J end by 2 bases, with 17 bases between. Germline V gene data show CDR1 as DFQATT and CDR2 as SNEGSKA (reference sequence). The CDR3 is CSAPLGGQTYNEQFF. CDR3 in DNA: TGCAGTGCCCCCTTGGGAGGACAGACCTACAATGAGCAGTTCTTC.

The CDR3 loop is CSARGLAAYNEQFF. In nucleotides, the CDR3 is TGCAGTGCTAGGGGACTAGCGGCCTACAATGAGCAGTTCTTC. This chain links TRBV20-1 with TRBJ2-1; 11 bases are a match to TRBD2. CDR1 and CDR2 from the germline V gene are DFQATT and SNEGSKA (reference sequence). This CDR3 contains 14 residues. Germline trimming cut 3 bases from V and 2 bases from J; bases unmatched to any gene: 0.

This clonotype is medium-sized (0.01 to 0.1%) in the sample. Here the CDR3 DNA reads TGCAGTGCTAGTCACGGTAGCAATCAGCCCCAGCATTTT. It translates to CSASHGSNQPQHF. V usage is TRBV20-1 and J usage is TRBJ1-5; D is ambiguous. The CDR3 loop spans 13 amino acids. From germline, CDR1 is DFQATT and CDR2 SNEGSKA (reference sequence). Trimming removed 3 bases at V and 0 bases at J, with 6 bases between.

This sequence joins TRBV27 and TRBJ2-3, with D hard to call. The germline gives CDR1 MNHEY, CDR2 SMNVEV (reference sequence). Trimming shortened V by 2 bases and J by 3 bases, and 12 bases separated the two germline ends. The CDR3 totals 15 residues. CDR3 protein: CASSLVTGRTDTQYF. The CDR3 DNA reads TGTGCCAGCAGTTTAGTGACTGGGCGGACAGATACGCAGTATTTT.

The chain carries TRBV6-2 or TRBV6-3 and TRBJ1-5; D unclear. The germline gives CDR1 MNHEY, CDR2 SVGEGT. The CDR3 totals 13 residues. V shed 6 bases and J shed 4 bases, with 10 bases lying between them. In DNA form, the CDR3 reads TGTGCCAGCAGGGGCAGCCTGAATCAGCCCCAGCATTTT. Protein product: CASRGSLNQPQHF.

This clonotype turned up a few times. This chain links TRBV7-3 with TRBJ1-1, with D perhaps TRBD1 (5 bases). The CDR3 sequence is 13 residues long. The germline CDR1 and CDR2 sequences are SGHTA and FQGTGA. V was pared by 5 bases and J by 3 bases, with 10 bases between. Here the CDR3 reads CASSPRVDTEAFF. The DNA of the CDR3 is TGTGCCAGCAGCCCCAGGGTCGACACTGAAGCTTTCTTT.

The genes are TRBV6-1 and TRBJ2-7, with TRBD2 identical over 13 bases. Germline V gives CDR1 MNHNS, CDR2 SASEGT. The CDR3 consists of 17 residues. With V trimmed by 2 bases and J by 2 bases, 6 bases remained unmatched. This chain's CDR3 is CASSELGTSGTAYEQYF. The CDR3 DNA reads as TGTGCCAGCAGTGAACTGGGGACTAGCGGGACCGCCTACGAGCAGTACTTC.

This clonotype has just a few counts. V and J are TRBV6-5 and TRBJ2-1; TRBD2 aligns across 15 bases. The trim removed 0 bases at V and 10 bases at J, leaving 1 base unmatched. The length of the CDR3 is 15 residues. CDR1 and CDR2 (germline): MNHEY, SVGAGI. CDR3 nucleotides: TGTGCCAGCAGTTACTCTGGGACTAGCGGGAGGGAGCAGTTCTTC. Amino acid sequence: CASSYSGTSGREQFF.

This clonotype was seen a few times. The genes are TRBV20-1 and TRBJ2-5; D call uncertain. In germline, CDR1 is DFQATT, CDR2 SNEGSKA (reference sequence). The CDR3 runs 15 residues. The germline V and J ends were trimmed by 5 bases and 1 base, with 17 bases remaining between them. This chain's CDR3 is CSASEVAAIQETQYF. CDR3 DNA: TGCAGTGCTTCCGAGGTTGCGGCCATCCAAGAGACCCAGTACTTC.

The chain is built from TRBV7-2 and TRBJ2-7, with 11 bases that match TRBD2. Germline values: CDR1 SGHTA, CDR2 FQGNSA. The CDR3 runs to 19 residues. The trim removed 1 base at V and 1 base at J, leaving 12 bases unmatched. CDR3 DNA: TGTGCCAGCAGCTTAGGAGTATCGGGGACTAGCGGTTTGTCCTACGAGCAGTACTTC. Its protein is CASSLGVSGTSGLSYEQYF.

This clonotype has only a few counts. The chain uses TRBV20-1 and TRBJ1-3; no firm D call. Germline CDR1 is DFQATT and CDR2 is SNEGSKA (reference sequence). This CDR3 contains 15 residues. V was trimmed by 3 bases and J by 0 bases, leaving 12 bases between them. The CDR3 DNA follows: TGCAGTGCTAGTGCAGGATTAGTCTCTGGAAACACCATATATTTT. Translated, it gives CSASAGLVSGNTIYF.

The J gene is TRBJ2-7, the V gene TRBV20-1; TRBD2 matches 10 bases. Germline V gene data show CDR1 as DFQATT and CDR2 as SNEGSKA (reference sequence). This CDR3 comprises 14 residues. Unmatched junction bases numbered 17, after V lost 5 bases and J lost 13 bases. The CDR3 loop is CSAGIAGGGALIYF. CDR3 DNA: TGCAGTGCTGGAATAGCGGGAGGTGGGGCCCTGATCTACTTC.